This record covers a single T cell receptor beta chain. Sequencing used immunoSEQ multiplex PCR; TCRdb keeps in-frame clones, though not all of them. The repertoire holds roughly 150,000 clones, with 80% to 90% as singletons. This sample was taken from a study of blood T cell repertoires in COVID-19. Study-level background: Samples taken during acute and convalescent COVID-19 were collected in the United States, Italy and Spain.

V dropped 3 bases and J dropped 3; count of bases not matched to a gene: 6. The CDR3 length is 15 residues. The germline CDR1 and CDR2 sequences are SGHRS and YFSETQ. V is TRBV5-1 and J is TRBJ2-3, with TRBD1 identical over 8 bases. Specimen: peripheral blood. The receptor was isolated from a woman aged 40 to 49 with acute or convalescent COVID-19. This chain's CDR3 is CASSSQGGATDTQYF. The CDR3 region has the DNA TGCGCCAGCAGCTCACAGGGGGGAGCGACAGATACGCAGTATTTT.